This T cell receptor beta chain was identified in a study of monozygotic twins with inflammatory bowel disease. Study-level findings and limits: IBD patients displayed reduced TCRbeta diversity (inverse Simpson) when set against healthy co-twins. The analysis yielded no support for one strong signal or clonotype associated with IBD.

TCRdb reprocessed the 5' RACE reads, keeping one entry per CDR3 protein, no DNA. The repertoire table contains just over 300,000 distinct CDR3 sequences. This CDR3 has 16 amino acids. CDR1 and CDR2 from the germline V gene are SGDLS and YYNGEE. In regard to this clonotype: Its antigen is not known.

The sequencing input was blood. The TCR was taken from a human donor with ulcerative colitis or Crohn's disease, or a healthy co-twin of an affected twin (not recorded which). V usage is TRBV9 and J usage is TRBJ2-7; without DNA, the TCRdb call of TRBD2 cannot be checked. The CDR3: CASSVELSGGANEQYF.